The text below deals with one TCR beta chain. Its antigen is currently unknown. About 1.1 x 10^5 TCR templates were measured in each sample. Libraries were prepared by immunoSEQ multiplex PCR; TCRdb keeps only in-frame clonotypes and omits some of them. The sample consists of some 100,000 clones, less than 95% of them appearing once. The entry originates in a study of siplizumab effects on memory and regulatory T cells. Findings and caveats of the study: A minor fraction of alloreactive clones, and no more, mapped to unstimulated subsets. It seemed that naive T cells were more diverse than memory cells and were major contributors to the alloresponse. Suppression by proliferating Tregs derived from siplizumab cultures was not verified.

This TCR came from a human donor in good health. Sequenced sample: Tregs sorted from blood.

The DNA of the CDR3 is TGTGCCAGCAGTTCCGACAGGGGCACTGAAGCTTTCTTT. Translating it yields CASSSDRGTEAFF. This sequence joins TRBV7-8 and TRBJ1-1, with 8 nucleotides matching TRBD1. With 6 bases clipped from V and 4 bases from J, the junction kept 4 bases outside the gene matches. Germline lookup yields CDR1 SGHVS and CDR2 FQNEAQ. The length of the CDR3 is 13 residues.